This passage covers 14 T cell receptor beta chains from one sample sequenced in a study of hypomethylating agent response in myelodysplastic syndrome. Clones were read by immunoSEQ multiplex PCR, and TCRdb kept only the in-frame ones, dropping some. The data contain fewer than 5,500 clones, 75% to 90% of them singletons. The source material was bone marrow, sampled before or after starting hypomethylating agent treatment for myelodysplastic syndrome (not recorded which). All receptors derive from a human donor with myelodysplastic syndrome.

V usage is TRBV18 and J usage is TRBJ1-5; 7 bases are a match to TRBD1. The CDR3 covers 14 residues. The ends lost 2 bases at V and 5 bases at J; junction bases unmatched: 3. Per the germline V gene, CDR1 is KGHSH and CDR2 is LQKENI. The CDR3 DNA follows: TGTGCCAGCTCACCAATAGACAGGGATCAGCCCCAGCATTTT. Protein: CASSPIDRDQPQHF.

The rearrangement uses TRBV28 and TRBJ2-5; D is unresolved. V gave up 7 bases and J gave up 11 bases, with 20 bases separating them. The CDR3 sequence is 13 residues long. Germline CDR1 MDHEN, CDR2 SYDVKM. The CDR3 DNA follows: TGTGCCAGCATGCGAGCAAACCTAGTAGAGCAGTACTTC. Amino acids: CASMRANLVEQYF.

This clone was found a few times. The V gene is TRBV7-9, the J gene TRBJ1-1; D is unclear. Trimming shortened V by 1 base and J by 0 bases, and 6 bases separated the two germline ends. The V gene's germline CDR1 is SEHNR and CDR2 FQNEAQ (reference sequence). CDR3 size: 14 residues. Written as DNA, the CDR3 is TGTGCCAGCAGCTTAGGATCGTTGAACACTGAAGCTTTCTTT. Encoded protein: CASSLGSLNTEAFF. Drawing the rest from reference TRBV7-9 and TRBJ1-1, the complete variable domain is DTGVSQNPRHKITKRGQNVTFRCDPISEHNRLYWYRQTLGQGPEFLTYFQNEAQLEKSRLLSDRFSAERPKGSFSTLEIQRTEQGDSAMYLCASSLGSLNTEAFFGQGTRLTVV.

The chain joins TRBV6-1 to TRBJ1-5; possibly TRBD1 for D (5 bases). Germline-derived CDR1 and CDR2 are MNHNS and SASEGT. This CDR3 has 13 residues. Trimming removed 5 bases at V and 11 bases at J, with 16 bases between. In nucleotides, the CDR3 is TGTGCCAGCAGTTTCACCGGGGCCACGGCCCAGCATTTT. Protein product: CASSFTGATAQHF.

The rearrangement links TRBV11-2 to TRBJ2-5; 10 bases line up with TRBD1. The ends lost 5 bases at V and 2 bases at J; junction bases unmatched: 5. CDR1 and CDR2 (germline): SGHAT, FQNNGV. This CDR3 spans 15 amino acids. The DNA of the CDR3 is TGTGCCAGCAGCGTCCGGACAGGGGGTCAAGAGACCCAGTACTTC. This gives the protein CASSVRTGGQETQYF.

The chain uses TRBV7-9 and TRBJ1-4; D unresolved. The V end lost 2 bases, the J end lost 8 bases, and 9 bases lay between the germline ends. Germline V lookup: CDR1 SEHNR, CDR2 FQNEAQ (reference sequence). The CDR3 consists of 13 residues. In DNA form, the CDR3 reads TGTGCCAGCAGCTTAATATCTCGGGAAAAACTGTTTTTT. This encodes CASSLISREKLFF.

The V call is TRBV5-1, the J call TRBJ1-1, with D tentatively TRBD1 (5 bases). V was trimmed by 0 bases and J by 0 bases, leaving 9 bases between them. The germline CDR1 and CDR2 sequences are SGHRS and YFSETQ. This CDR3 comprises 15 residues. The CDR3 DNA follows: TGCGCCAGCAGCTTGGACAGGAGCATGAACACTGAAGCTTTCTTT. It is translated as CASSLDRSMNTEAFF. The whole variable domain, remainder taken from reference TRBV5-1 and TRBJ1-1, is KAGVTQTPRYLIKTRGQQVTLSCSPISGHRSVSWYQQTPGQGLQFLFEYFSETQRNKGNFPGRFSGRQFSNSRSEMNVSTLELGDSALYLCASSLDRSMNTEAFFGQGTRLTVV.

The chain couples TRBV7-8 to TRBJ1-4, with no clear D. There are 14 residues in the CDR3. Germline lookup yields CDR1 SGHVS and CDR2 FQNEAQ. Deletions cut 5 bases from V and 8 bases from J, with 15 bases between. CDR3 protein: CASSPTGRWEKLFF. CDR3 in DNA: TGTGCCAGCAGCCCCACCGGACGGTGGGAAAAACTGTTTTTT.

This chain links TRBV5-6 with TRBJ1-5; 10 bases map to TRBD1. Germline CDR1 and CDR2: SGHDT and YYEEEE. This CDR3 comprises 15 residues. The ends lost 4 bases at V and 6 bases at J; junction bases unmatched: 7. The CDR3, as DNA: TGTGCCAGCAGCACCCGGGACAGGGGAGTTCAGCCCCAGCATTTT. Translating gives CASSTRDRGVQPQHF.

The genes are TRBV10-1 and TRBJ2-2; perhaps TRBD1 as D (6 bases). Looked up from germline, CDR1 is WNHNN and CDR2 is SYGVQD (reference sequence). The CDR3 loop spans 13 amino acids. V was shortened by 6 bases and J by 5 bases, with 10 bases between the two germline ends. The CDR3 here is CASREQGTGELFF. CDR3 DNA sequence: TGCGCCAGCAGGGAACAGGGAACCGGGGAGCTGTTTTTT.

The genes are TRBV30 and TRBJ2-1, with D maybe TRBD2 (6 bases). Germline-derived CDR1 and CDR2 are GTSNPN and SVGIG (reference sequence). V dropped 7 bases and J dropped 4 bases, with 17 bases sitting between them. The CDR3 runs to 14 residues. CDR3 nucleotide sequence: TGTGCCTTGGACTGGGGGGATGGTTACAATGAGCAGTTCTTC. Translation gives CALDWGDGYNEQFF. The entire variable domain, with the rest obtained from reference TRBV30 and TRBJ2-1, is as follows: SQTIHQWPATLVQPVGSPLSLECTVEGTSNPNLYWYRQAAGRGLQLLFYSVGIGQISSEVPQNLSASRPQDRQFILSSKKLLLSDSGFYLCALDWGDGYNEQFFGPGTRLTVL.

This clone was seen only a few times. J is TRBJ1-2 and V is TRBV9; TRBD1 matches at 7 bases. V lost 0 bases to trimming and J lost 4 bases; unmatched junction nucleotides: 6. The CDR3 has 15 amino acids. From germline, CDR1 is SGDLS and CDR2 YYNGEE. The CDR3 reads CASSVGGGGGYGYTF. CDR3 sequence (DNA): TGTGCCAGCAGCGTAGGAGGGGGCGGTGGCTATGGCTACACCTTC.

DNA of the CDR3: TGTGCCAGCAGCTTGGCCCTCGGACAGGGAGACTCACCCCTCCACTTT. Translated: CASSLALGQGDSPLHF. The V call is TRBV5-4, the J call TRBJ1-6; 8 nucleotides agree with TRBD1. Germline CDR1 and CDR2: SGHNT and YYREEE (reference sequence). The CDR3 totals 16 residues. The V segment lost 0 bases and the J segment 10 bases; nucleotides outside the gene matches: 9.

This clone was counted only a few times. This rearrangement joins TRBV5-6 to TRBJ1-2; D is undetermined. Germline lookup yields CDR1 SGHDT and CDR2 YYEEEE. This CDR3 is built from 13 residues. Trimming stripped 0 bases from V and 2 bases from J, with 5 bases between. Here the CDR3 reads CASSLARNYGYTF. CDR3 nucleotides: TGTGCCAGCAGCTTGGCAAGGAACTATGGCTACACCTTC.